This T cell receptor (beta chain) is from a study of T cells in Graves' hyperthyroidism and ophthalmopathy. Findings and limits, study-wide: Most thyroid clonotypes that were expanded above 0.001 also turned up in blood.

In this sample, this clonotype turned up many times. The antigen is undetermined. Researchers took RNA transcripts and amplified the TCR beta CDR3 regions from them. HTBI primers drove first-round RT-PCR of the TCR CDR3. MiXCR, applied by TCRdb to the multiplex PCR reads, yields one record per CDR3 protein. This table holds about 360,000 distinct CDR3 sequences, around an eighth found once. Diagnoses were made from clinical symptoms, serum measures (thyroxine and TRAb), thyroid ultrasound and orbital computed tomography. The CDR3 consists of 15 residues. Germline V gives CDR1 MDHEN, CDR2 SYDVKM. Trimming shortened V by 4 bases and J by 5 bases, and 15 bases separated the two germline ends.

This receptor was identified in a man aged 30 to 45 with Graves' hyperthyroidism that later progressed to Graves' ophthalmopathy. The gene calls are TRBV28 and TRBJ1-5; possibly TRBD1 for D (6 bases). The sample consisted of blood. The CDR3 DNA follows: TGTGCCAGCAGTTGGGGGACAAGCACAGATCAGCCCCAGCATTTT. Protein: CASSWGTSTDQPQHF.